The TCR beta chain described here comes from a study of regulatory T cells in long-lasting Graves disease. Study-wide results and caveats: Clonotypes that were public and shared totalled a few thousand in persistent patients versus over 800 in new patients.

In its sample, this clonotype was seen a few times. Its antigen is still unknown. This CDR3 is built from 15 residues. Looked up from germline, CDR1 is MDHEN and CDR2 is SYDVKM. Trimming stripped 6 bases from V and 0 bases from J, with 12 bases between. Time point denoted: persistent/refractory GD, antithyroid drugs over 5 years with positive TRAb. PBMC-extracted RNA yielded the TCR library. Through Arm-PCR of CDR3 regions and iRepertoire HTBI primers, TCR beta libraries were built. TCRdb fed the multiplex PCR reads into MiXCR, producing one record per CDR3 protein. The sample holds fewer than 400,000 distinct CDR3 sequences, around a fifth seen once.

The sequencing used peripheral blood mononuclear cells (PBMCs), collected when the disease was refractory, from a patient treated with antithyroid drugs. This chain uses TRBV28 with TRBJ2-1, with no clear D. This sequence originates from a female donor with Graves disease. The CDR3 spells CASSHLEASYNEQFF. The CDR3 DNA is TGTGCCAGCAGCCACCTCGAAGCCTCCTACAATGAGCAGTTCTTC.